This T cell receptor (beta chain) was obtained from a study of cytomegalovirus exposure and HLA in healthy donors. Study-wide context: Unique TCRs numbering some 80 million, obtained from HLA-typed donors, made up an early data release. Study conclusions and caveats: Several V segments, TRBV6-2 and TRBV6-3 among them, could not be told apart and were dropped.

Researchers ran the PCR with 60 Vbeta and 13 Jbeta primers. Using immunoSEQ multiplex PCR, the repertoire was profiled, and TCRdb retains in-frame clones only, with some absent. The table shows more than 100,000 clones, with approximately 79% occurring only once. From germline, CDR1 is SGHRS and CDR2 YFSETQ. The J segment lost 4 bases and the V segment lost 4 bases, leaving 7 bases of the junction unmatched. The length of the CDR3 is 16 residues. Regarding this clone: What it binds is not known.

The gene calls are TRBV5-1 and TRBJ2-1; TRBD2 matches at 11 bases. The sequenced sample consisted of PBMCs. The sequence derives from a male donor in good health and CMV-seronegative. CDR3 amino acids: CASSPGGTSGYNEQFF. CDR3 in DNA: TGCGCCAGCAGCCCGGGCGGGACTAGCGGTTACAATGAGCAGTTCTTC. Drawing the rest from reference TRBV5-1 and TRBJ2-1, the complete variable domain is KAGVTQTPRYLIKTRGQQVTLSCSPISGHRSVSWYQQTPGQGLQFLFEYFSETQRNKGNFPGRFSGRQFSNSRSEMNVSTLELGDSALYLCASSPGGTSGYNEQFFGPGTRLTVL.